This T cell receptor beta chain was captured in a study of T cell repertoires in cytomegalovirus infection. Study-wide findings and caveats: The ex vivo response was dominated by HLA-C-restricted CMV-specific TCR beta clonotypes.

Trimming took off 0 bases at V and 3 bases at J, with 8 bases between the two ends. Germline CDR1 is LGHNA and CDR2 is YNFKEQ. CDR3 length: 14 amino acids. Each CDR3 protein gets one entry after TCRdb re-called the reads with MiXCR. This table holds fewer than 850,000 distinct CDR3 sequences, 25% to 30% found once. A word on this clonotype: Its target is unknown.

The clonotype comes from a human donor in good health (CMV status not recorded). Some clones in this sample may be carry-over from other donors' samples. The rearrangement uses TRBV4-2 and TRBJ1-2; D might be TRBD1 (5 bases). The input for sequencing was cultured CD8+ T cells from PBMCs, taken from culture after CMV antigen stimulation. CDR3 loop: CASSQEIGDYGYTF. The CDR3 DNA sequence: TGTGCCAGCAGCCAAGAAATAGGGGACTATGGCTACACCTTC.